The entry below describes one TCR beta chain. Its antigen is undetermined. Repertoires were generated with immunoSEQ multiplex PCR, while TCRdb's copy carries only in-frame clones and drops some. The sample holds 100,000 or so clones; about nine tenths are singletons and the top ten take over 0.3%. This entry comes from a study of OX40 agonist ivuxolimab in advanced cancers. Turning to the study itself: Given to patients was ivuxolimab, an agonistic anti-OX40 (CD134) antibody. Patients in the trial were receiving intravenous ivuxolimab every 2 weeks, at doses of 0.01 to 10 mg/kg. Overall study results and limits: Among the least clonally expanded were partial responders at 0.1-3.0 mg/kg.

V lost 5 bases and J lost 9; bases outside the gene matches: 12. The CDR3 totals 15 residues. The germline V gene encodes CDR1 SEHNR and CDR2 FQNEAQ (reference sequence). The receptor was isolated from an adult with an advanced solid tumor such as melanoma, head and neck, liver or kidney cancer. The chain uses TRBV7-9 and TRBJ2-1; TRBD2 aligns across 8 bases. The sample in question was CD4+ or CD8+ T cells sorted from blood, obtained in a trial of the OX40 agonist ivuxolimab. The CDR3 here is CASSPISGTRGEQFF. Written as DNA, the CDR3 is TGTGCCAGCAGCCCAATATCCGGGACTAGGGGTGAGCAGTTCTTC.